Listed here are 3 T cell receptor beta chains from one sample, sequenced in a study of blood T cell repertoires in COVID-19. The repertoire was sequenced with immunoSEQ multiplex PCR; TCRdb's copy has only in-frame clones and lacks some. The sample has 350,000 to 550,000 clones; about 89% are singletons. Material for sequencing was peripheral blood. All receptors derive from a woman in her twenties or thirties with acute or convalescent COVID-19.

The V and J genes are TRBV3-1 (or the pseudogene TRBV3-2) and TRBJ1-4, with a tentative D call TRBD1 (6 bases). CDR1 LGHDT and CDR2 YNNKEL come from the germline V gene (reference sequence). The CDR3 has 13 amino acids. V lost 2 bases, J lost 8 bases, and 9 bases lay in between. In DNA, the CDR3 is TGTGCCAGCAGCCAAAACGGACAGGAAAAACTGTTTTTT. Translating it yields CASSQNGQEKLFF.

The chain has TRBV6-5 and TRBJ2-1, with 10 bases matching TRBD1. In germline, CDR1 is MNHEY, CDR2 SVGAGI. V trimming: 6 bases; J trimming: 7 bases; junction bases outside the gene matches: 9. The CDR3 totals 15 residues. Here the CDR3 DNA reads TGTGCCAGCAGCCTCCGGGACAGGGGACATAATGAGCAGTTCTTC. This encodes CASSLRDRGHNEQFF.

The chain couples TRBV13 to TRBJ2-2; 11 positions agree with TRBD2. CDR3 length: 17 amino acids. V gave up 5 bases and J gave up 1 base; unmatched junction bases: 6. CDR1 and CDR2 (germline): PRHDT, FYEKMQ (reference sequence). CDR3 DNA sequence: TGTGCCAGCAGCCCATATAGCGGGGGGGAGAACACCGGGGAGCTGTTTTTT. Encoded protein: CASSPYSGGENTGELFF.